This paragraph covers one T cell receptor (beta chain) sequence. Its specificity is not known. The data stem from a study of shared clonotypes between healthy human individuals. The overall study: A donor's plate count was three for CD4 naive and three for CD4 memory; CD8 naive had two and CD8 memory one. General study findings and limits: Naive subsets generally exceeded memory subsets in estimated richness.

Germline V gene sequence: CDR1 MDHEN, CDR2 SYDVKM. The CDR3 length is 16 residues. Unmatched junction bases numbered 12, after V lost 4 bases and J lost 6 bases. Some clones are missing from TCRdb's copy, which holds only in-frame ones; the method was immunoSEQ multiplex PCR. The sample shows about 2.5 million clones, around 90% of them seen only once. The material sequenced was naive CD4+ T cells from PBMCs. Subset given: CD45RA+ positively selected. This receptor was identified in a man younger than 30 in good health. Some clones in this sample may be carry-over from other donors' samples. V usage is TRBV28 and J usage is TRBJ2-3, with 8 bases aligning to TRBD1. This CDR3 reads CASSSPEAGGRDTQYF. DNA for the CDR3: TGTGCCAGCAGTTCACCGGAGGCAGGGGGCCGTGATACGCAGTATTTT.